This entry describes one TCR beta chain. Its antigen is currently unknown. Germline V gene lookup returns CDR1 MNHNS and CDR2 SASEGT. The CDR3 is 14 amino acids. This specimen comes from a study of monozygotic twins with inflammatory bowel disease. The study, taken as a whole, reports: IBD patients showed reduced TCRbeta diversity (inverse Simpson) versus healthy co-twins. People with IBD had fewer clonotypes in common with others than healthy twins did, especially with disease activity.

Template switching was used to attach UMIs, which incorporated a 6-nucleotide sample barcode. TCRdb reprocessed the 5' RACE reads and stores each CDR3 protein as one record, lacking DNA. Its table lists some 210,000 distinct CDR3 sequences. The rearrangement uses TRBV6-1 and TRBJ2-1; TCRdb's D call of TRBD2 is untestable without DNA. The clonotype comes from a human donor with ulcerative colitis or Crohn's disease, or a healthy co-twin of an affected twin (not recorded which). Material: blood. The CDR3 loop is CASKGLSSYNEQFF.